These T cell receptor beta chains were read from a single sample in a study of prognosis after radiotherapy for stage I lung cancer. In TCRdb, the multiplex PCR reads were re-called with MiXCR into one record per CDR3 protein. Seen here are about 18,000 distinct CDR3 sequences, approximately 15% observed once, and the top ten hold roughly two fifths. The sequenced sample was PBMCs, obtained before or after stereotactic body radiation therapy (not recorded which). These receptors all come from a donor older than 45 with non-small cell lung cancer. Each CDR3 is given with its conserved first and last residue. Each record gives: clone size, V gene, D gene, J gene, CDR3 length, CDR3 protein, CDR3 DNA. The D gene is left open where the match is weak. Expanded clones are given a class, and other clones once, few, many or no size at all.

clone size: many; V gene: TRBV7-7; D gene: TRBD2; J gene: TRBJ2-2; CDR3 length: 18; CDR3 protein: CASSLEAPGLADTGELFF; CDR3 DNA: TGTGCTAGCAGCTTAGAAGCCCCGGGACTAGCGGACACCGGGGAGCTGTTTTTT
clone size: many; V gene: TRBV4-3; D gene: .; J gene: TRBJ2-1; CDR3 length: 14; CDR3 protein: CASSQDWQYNEQFF; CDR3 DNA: TGCGCCAGCAGCCAAGATTGGCAGTACAATGAGCAGTTCTTC
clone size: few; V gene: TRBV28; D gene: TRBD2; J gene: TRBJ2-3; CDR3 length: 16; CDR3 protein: CASSKTGGGRRDTQYF; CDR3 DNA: TGTGCCAGCAGTAAGACGGGGGGGGGGCGCAGGGATACGCAGTATTTT
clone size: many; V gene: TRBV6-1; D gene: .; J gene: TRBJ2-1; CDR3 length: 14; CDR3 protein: CASRPPGLYNEQFF; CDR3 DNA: TGTGCCAGCAGACCCCCAGGGTTATACAATGAGCAGTTCTTC
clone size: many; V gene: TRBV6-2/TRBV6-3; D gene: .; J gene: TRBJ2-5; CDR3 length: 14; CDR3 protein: CASRPTGLQETQYF; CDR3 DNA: TGTGCCAGCAGGCCAACGGGACTTCAAGAGACCCAGTACTTC
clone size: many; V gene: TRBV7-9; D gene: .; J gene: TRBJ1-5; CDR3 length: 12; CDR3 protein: CASSFVNQPQHF; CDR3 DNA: TGTGCCAGCAGCTTCGTCAATCAGCCCCAGCATTTT
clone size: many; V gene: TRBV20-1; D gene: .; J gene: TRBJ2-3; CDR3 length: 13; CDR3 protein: CSARSGSGDTQYF; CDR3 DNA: TGCAGTGCTAGATCAGGTTCTGGAGATACGCAGTATTTT
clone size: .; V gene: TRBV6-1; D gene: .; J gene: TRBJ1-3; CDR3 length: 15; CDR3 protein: CASREDGSSGNTIYF; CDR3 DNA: TGTGCCAGCAGAGAGGACGGTAGCTCTGGAAACACCATATATTTT
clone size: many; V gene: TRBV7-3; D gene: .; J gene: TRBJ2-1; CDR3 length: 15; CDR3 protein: CASSPLDGYYNEQFF; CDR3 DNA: TGTGCCAGCAGCCCCCTGGACGGGTACTACAATGAGCAGTTCTTC
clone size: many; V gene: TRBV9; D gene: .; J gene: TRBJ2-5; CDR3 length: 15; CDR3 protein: CASSLSGTSQETQYF; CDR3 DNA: TGTGCCAGCAGCCTCTCCGGGACTTCCCAAGAGACCCAGTACTTC
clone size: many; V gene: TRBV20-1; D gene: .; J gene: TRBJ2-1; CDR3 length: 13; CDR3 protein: CSARSWTNNEQFF; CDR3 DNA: TGCAGTGCGCGATCCTGGACAAACAATGAGCAGTTCTTC
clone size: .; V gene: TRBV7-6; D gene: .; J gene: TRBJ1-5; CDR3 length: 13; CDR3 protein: CASSFVVNQPQHF; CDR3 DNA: TGTGCCAGCAGCTTTGTGGTGAATCAGCCCCAGCATTTT
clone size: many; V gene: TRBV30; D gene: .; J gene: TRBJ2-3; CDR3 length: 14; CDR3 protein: CAFRRPGSGDTQYF; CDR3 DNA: TGTGCCTTTCGTAGGCCCGGGTCAGGAGATACGCAGTATTTT
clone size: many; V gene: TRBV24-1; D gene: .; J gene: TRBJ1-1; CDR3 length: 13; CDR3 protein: CATSAGFQGEAFF; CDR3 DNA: TGTGCCACCAGTGCGGGGTTCCAGGGTGAAGCTTTCTTT
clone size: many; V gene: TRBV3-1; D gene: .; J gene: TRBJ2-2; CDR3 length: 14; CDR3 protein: CASRGASYTGELFF; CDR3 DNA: TGTGCCAGCAGGGGGGCCTCCTACACCGGGGAGCTGTTTTTT
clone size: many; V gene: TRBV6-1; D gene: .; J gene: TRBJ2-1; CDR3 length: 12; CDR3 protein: CASSRPYNEQFF; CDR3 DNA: TGTGCCAGCAGTAGACCTTACAATGAGCAGTTCTTC
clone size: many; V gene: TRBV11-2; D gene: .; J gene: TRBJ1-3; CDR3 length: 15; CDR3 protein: CASSSWRDSGNTIYF; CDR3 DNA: TGTGCCAGCAGCTCGTGGCGGGACTCTGGAAACACCATATATTTT
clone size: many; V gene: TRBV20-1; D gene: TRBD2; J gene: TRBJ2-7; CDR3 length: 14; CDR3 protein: CSAATSGGSYEQYF; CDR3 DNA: TGCAGTGCAGCAACTAGCGGGGGGTCCTACGAGCAGTACTTC
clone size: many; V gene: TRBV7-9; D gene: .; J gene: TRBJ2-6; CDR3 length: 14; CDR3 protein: CASSPPLPANVLTF; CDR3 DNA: TGTGCCAGCAGCCCACCGTTACCGGCCAACGTCCTGACTTTC
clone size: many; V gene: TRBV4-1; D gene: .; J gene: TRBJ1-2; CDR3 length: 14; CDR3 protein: CASSPRGRDYGYTF; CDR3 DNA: TGCGCCAGCAGCCCCAGGGGCAGGGACTATGGCTACACCTTC
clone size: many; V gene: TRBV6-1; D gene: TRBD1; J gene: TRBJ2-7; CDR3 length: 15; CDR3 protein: CASSHRDRTNYEQYF; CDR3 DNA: TGTGCCAGCAGTCACCGGGACAGGACTAACTACGAGCAGTACTTC
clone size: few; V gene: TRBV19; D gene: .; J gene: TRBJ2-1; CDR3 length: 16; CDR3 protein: CASSTDTSGSYNEQFF; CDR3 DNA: TGTGCCAGTAGTACCGACACCAGCGGCTCCTACAATGAGCAGTTCTTC